Listed here are 9 T cell receptor beta chains from one sample, sequenced in a study of blood T cell repertoires in COVID-19. Sequenced by immunoSEQ multiplex PCR; TCRdb stores in-frame clones only, minus some. The sample has roughly 150,000 clones, 80% to 90% seen once. The sample consisted of peripheral blood. The receptors were sampled from a woman of 80 years or more with acute or convalescent COVID-19.

The chain combines TRBV5-1 with TRBJ1-4; D might be TRBD1 (6 bases). The CDR3 consists of 15 residues. Deletions cut 4 bases from V and 3 bases from J, with 13 bases between. Germline V gene lookup returns CDR1 SGHRS and CDR2 YFSETQ. The CDR3 DNA follows: TGCGCCAGCAGCCACGACAGGATTCCTAATGAAAAACTGTTTTTT. This gives the protein CASSHDRIPNEKLFF.

This chain links TRBV4-2 with TRBJ1-6, with 9 bases matching TRBD1. The CDR3 is 19 amino acids. Trimming removed 4 bases from V and 4 bases from J; junction bases left unmatched: 14. Germline V CDR1 and CDR2: LGHNA, YNFKEQ. CDR3 loop: CASSPFETLGTGYNSPLHF. CDR3 coding DNA: TGTGCCAGCAGCCCATTCGAAACGCTAGGGACAGGGTATAATTCACCCCTCCACTTT.

The rearrangement links TRBV3-1 (or the pseudogene TRBV3-2) to TRBJ2-7, with D tentatively TRBD1 (5 bases). Germline CDR1 is LGHDT and CDR2 is YNNKEL (reference sequence). Between the trimmed V and J ends, which lost 3 bases and 0 bases, there was a span of 12 bases. This CDR3 comprises 15 residues. The CDR3 DNA reads TGTGCCAGCAGCCAGGGGCAAGCTAGCTCCTACGAGCAGTACTTC. Encoded protein: CASSQGQASSYEQYF.

Here the CDR3 reads CASSQGRGDTQYF. The CDR3 bases are TGTGCCAGCAGCCAGGGGAGGGGAGATACGCAGTATTTT. The genes are TRBV6-5 and TRBJ2-3; tentatively, D is TRBD2 (7 bases). Germline V gene lookup returns CDR1 MNHEY and CDR2 SVGAGI. V was shortened by 6 bases and J by 5 bases, with 12 bases between the two germline ends. The CDR3 is made up of 13 amino acids.

The chain has TRBV11-1 and TRBJ2-7; perhaps TRBD1 as D (6 bases). Trimming stripped 1 base from V and 3 bases from J, with 13 bases between. Germline CDR1 SGHAT, CDR2 FQDESV (reference sequence). The CDR3 sequence is 15 residues long. The CDR3 region has the DNA TGTGCCAGCAGCTTAGACCCGACAGGTTTCTACGAGCAGTACTTC. As protein: CASSLDPTGFYEQYF.

In this sample, this clone turned up a few times. The chain is built from TRBV25-1 and TRBJ1-4, with a possible D match to TRBD1 (6 bases). The ends were cut back, 6 bases at V and 8 bases at J, with 19 bases in the middle. Germline V gene data show CDR1 as MGHDK and CDR2 as SYGVNS. The CDR3 runs to 15 residues. The CDR3 sequence: CASSSYSGGREKLFF. The CDR3 DNA reads as TGTGCCAGCAGCTCGTATTCTGGGGGCAGAGAAAAACTGTTTTTT.

J is TRBJ2-2 and V is TRBV9; tentative D call: TRBD1 (5 bases). The CDR3 runs 12 residues. CDR1 is SGDLS and CDR2 is YYNGEE in the germline V gene. V was cut by 7 bases and J by 5 bases, with 9 bases left in between. This chain's CDR3 is CASGSGTGELFF. The CDR3 DNA follows: TGTGCCAGCGGCTCAGGGACCGGGGAGCTGTTTTTT.

The chain employs TRBV19 and TRBJ2-1; 15 bases match TRBD2. Looked up from germline, CDR1 is LNHDA and CDR2 is SQIVND (reference sequence). This CDR3 region has 19 residues. J was trimmed by 9 bases and V by 7 bases; bases with no gene match: 19. Here the CDR3 DNA reads TGTGCCAGTACCCCTGGAGTGCGAGGACTAGCGGGAGGGCCAGGTGAGCAGTTCTTC. Translating it yields CASTPGVRGLAGGPGEQFF.

The chain recombines TRBV28 with TRBJ1-4; 11 bases agree with TRBD1. V dropped 7 bases and J dropped 8; count of bases not matched to a gene: 9. The germline CDR1 and CDR2 sequences are MDHEN and SYDVKM. The CDR3 loop spans 15 amino acids. The CDR3: CASNSPGTGGEKLFF. The CDR3, as DNA: TGTGCCAGCAACTCCCCCGGGACAGGGGGGGAAAAACTGTTTTTT.